Listed below are T cell receptor beta chains from one sample, sequenced in a study of T cell responses to AZD1222 COVID-19 vaccine. Measured with immunoSEQ multiplex PCR; TCRdb has only the in-frame clones, and not every one. This table holds 120,000 to 150,000 clones, about nine tenths found once. This material consisted of peripheral blood, taken 28 days after the second AZD1222 dose. The receptors come from an adult who received the AZD1222 COVID-19 vaccine. CDR3s include the opening cysteine and the closing phenylalanine or tryptophan. D genes are given only for firm matches. Some rows have no size entry. The others give once, few or many, or a class for an expanded clone.

d_gene,v_gene,j_gene,abundance,CDR3aa,CDR3nt
NA,TRBV30,TRBJ2-5,once,CACRKTGTETQYF,TGTGCCTGCAGAAAAACAGGGACGGAGACCCAGTACTTC
TRBD2,TRBV5-1,TRBJ2-5,NA,CASSGGTSGGQETQYF,TGCGCCAGCAGCGGCGGGACTAGCGGGGGACAAGAGACCCAGTACTTC
NA,TRBV5-1,TRBJ2-3,NA,CASSLVGGVGTDTQYF,TGCGCCAGCAGCTTGGTGGGCGGAGTGGGCACAGATACGCAGTATTTT
NA,TRBV28,TRBJ1-5,once,CASSLDNAHGQPQHF,TGTGCCAGCAGTTTGGATAACGCTCACGGTCAGCCCCAGCATTTT
NA,TRBV12-2,TRBJ1-1,NA,CASRPPGSGRALNTEAFF,TGTGCAAGTCGCCCCCCGGGGAGTGGTAGGGCCTTGAACACTGAAGCTTTCTTT
NA,TRBV6-1,TRBJ1-5,once,CASSEGVPYNQPQHF,TGTGCCAGCAGTGAAGGGGTCCCCTACAATCAGCCCCAGCATTTT
NA,TRBV20-1,TRBJ2-4,NA,CSASAGLSKNIQYF,TGCAGTGCTAGTGCAGGGCTGTCCAAAAACATTCAGTACTTC
NA,TRBV6-5,TRBJ1-1,once,CASSSRASEVTEAFF,TGTGCCAGCAGTTCCCGGGCCTCGGAAGTGACTGAAGCTTTCTTT
NA,TRBV28,TRBJ1-3,NA,CASSSSGAGGNTIYF,TGTGCCAGCAGTTCTAGCGGGGCCGGAGGAAACACCATATATTTT
NA,TRBV2,TRBJ2-1,NA,CASRRGRSSYNEQFF,TGTGCCAGCAGACGAGGGCGGAGCTCCTACAATGAGCAGTTCTTC
NA,TRBV3-1/TRBV3-2,TRBJ1-2,NA,CASSQSKKYGYTF,TGTGCCAGCAGCCAGTCGAAGAAATATGGCTACACCTTC
NA,TRBV5-6,TRBJ1-5,NA,CASSLQGGNQPQHF,TGTGCCAGCAGCTTGCAGGGTGGCAATCAGCCCCAGCATTTT
NA,TRBV29-1,TRBJ2-4,NA,CSVEDFQAKNIQYF,TGCAGCGTTGAGGATTTCCAGGCCAAAAACATTCAGTACTTC
TRBD1,TRBV5-1,TRBJ2-5,NA,CASMRTGAAETQYF,TGCGCCAGCATGAGGACAGGGGCGGCAGAGACCCAGTACTTC
TRBD2,TRBV6-4,TRBJ2-1,many,CASSDSLAGGHEQFF,TGTGCCAGCAGTGACTCACTAGCGGGGGGGCATGAGCAGTTCTTC
TRBD2,TRBV11-3,TRBJ2-1,NA,CASSQGLAGVNEQFF,TGTGCCAGCAGCCAAGGACTAGCGGGAGTCAATGAGCAGTTCTTC
NA,TRBV9,TRBJ2-1,NA,CASSAGTHGWEFF,TGTGCCAGCAGCGCCGGGACCCATGGATGGGAGTTCTTC
NA,TRBV3-1/TRBV3-2,TRBJ1-1,NA,CASSPSGMVWKERESTEAFF,TGTGCCAGCAGCCCATCAGGGATGGTATGGAAGGAACGAGAGAGCACTGAAGCTTTCTTT
TRBD2,TRBV27,TRBJ2-2,NA,CASSQTSGVPPGELFF,TGTGCCAGCAGTCAGACTAGCGGGGTCCCCCCCGGGGAGCTGTTTTTT
TRBD2,TRBV7-9,TRBJ2-5,NA,CASSLGLAGKETQYF,TGTGCCAGCAGCTTAGGCCTAGCGGGGAAAGAGACCCAGTACTTC
NA,TRBV10-3,TRBJ2-2,NA,CATTGTDTGELFF,TGTGCCACCACTGGGACGGACACCGGGGAGCTGTTTTTT
NA,TRBV7-2,TRBJ2-6,NA,CASSRGGSGANVLTF,TGTGCCAGCAGCAGGGGGGGCAGTGGGGCCAACGTCCTGACTTTC
NA,TRBV30,TRBJ1-5,NA,CAWRSDQVNQPQHF,TGTGCCTGGAGGAGTGACCAGGTCAATCAGCCCCAGCATTTT
NA,TRBV7-9,TRBJ1-2,once,CASSFGDRPYGYTF,TGTGCCAGCAGCTTTGGCGACAGGCCTTATGGCTACACCTTC
TRBD1,TRBV6-5,TRBJ2-2,NA,CASSPTGGAGGELFF,TGTGCCAGCAGTCCGACAGGGGGCGCCGGCGGGGAGCTGTTTTTT
TRBD2,TRBV24-1,TRBJ2-1,NA,CATSEASGRVNEQFF,TGTGCCACCAGTGAGGCTAGCGGGAGGGTCAATGAGCAGTTCTTC
TRBD2,TRBV9,TRBJ2-5,once,CASSVESSGKGETQYF,TGTGCCAGCAGCGTAGAGTCTAGCGGGAAAGGGGAGACCCAGTACTTC
TRBD1,TRBV6-5,TRBJ2-2,NA,CATDRATGELFF,TGTGCCACCGACAGGGCCACCGGGGAGCTGTTTTTT